Below are 18 T cell receptor delta chains sequenced from a single sample in a study of γδ T cells in repeated Plasmodium falciparum infection. Bulk repertoires came from Vgamma9/Vdelta2+ or Vdelta2-negative gammadelta T cells flow-sorted from PBMC. TCRdb repeated clone calling on the multiplex PCR reads with CATT. Here the sample spans around 89,000 delta-chain clones, almost 1.5% being singletons. The specimen was gamma-delta T cells from blood. The receptor source for this set is a pool of human donors (malaria-infected and uninfected, not separated).

This clone was seen a handful of times. TCRdb records a much larger clone's protein for this DNA, with a difference at residue 4 that likely arises from a read error; the protein given is the translation of the DNA. The chain employs TRDV2 and TRDJ1; 13 bases are a match to TRDD3. The J gene, left out of TCRdb, was set here by checking the DNA against germline. The CDR3 contains 17 residues. V shed 5 bases and J 2 bases; nucleotides not matched to a gene: 10. From germline, CDR1 is GEAIGNYY and CDR2 EKD. In DNA form, the CDR3 reads TGTGCCTGTGTCGCCTTACTGGGGGATACGGGGACCGATAAACTCATCTTT. Translating it yields CACVALLGDTGTDKLIF.

This clone was observed a handful of times. Given a far larger clone just one base away, this is likely a sequencing read error. Other DNA sequences in this specimen translate into the identical CDR3. The chain couples TRDV1 to TRDJ1, with D maybe TRDD3 (5 bases). Here the J gene was assigned by germline matching of the DNA, as TCRdb has none. The CDR3 covers 15 residues. The germline V gene has CDR1 TSWWSYY and CDR2 QGS. The CDR3 sequence: CALGELREPGDKLIF. CDR3 DNA: TGTGCCCTTGGGGAACTAAGAGAACCTGGCGATAAACTCATCTTT.

This clone was counted between two and nine times. The TCRdb record carries a much larger clone's protein, which differs from this DNA's translation at residue 5; a read error is the likely cause, and the protein listed here is the DNA translation. The rearrangement joins TRDV1 to TRDJ1; D gene unclear. Germline V gene sequence: CDR1 TSWWSYY, CDR2 QGS. V lost 4 bases, J lost 4 bases, and 19 bases lay in between. The CDR3 is 16 amino acids. The CDR3 DNA sequence: TGTGCTCTTGGGGGACTAGGCCCCAAACGGAGCGATAAACTCATCTTT. Protein product: CALGGLGPKRSDKLIF.

The sample holds a few counts of this clone. A single base is all that separates this from a far larger clone, so a read error is likely. Other DNA sequences within the sample encode an identical CDR3. The rearrangement uses TRDV1 and TRDJ1, with 7 bases that match TRDD2. The germline V gene has CDR1 TSWWSYY and CDR2 QGS. The CDR3 length is 21 residues. Unmatched junction bases numbered 25, after V lost 5 bases and J lost 1 base. The CDR3 region is CALGIERGSYIPLRGTDKLIF. As DNA, the CDR3 is TGTGCTCTTGGGATAGAACGCGGTTCCTACATTCCCCTTAGGGGCACCGATAAACTCATCTTT.

This clone was detected a few times. Translating this DNA gives a protein that differs at residue 13 from the TCRdb one, which belongs to a much larger clone; a read error is likely, and the protein shown is this translation. The CDR3 loop reads CALGELSFWGIQRLIF. The DNA for the CDR3 is TGTGCTCTTGGGGAACTCTCCTTCTGGGGGATACAAAGACTCATCTTT. The V call is TRDV1, the J call TRDJ1, with 11 bases aligning to TRDD3. The J gene, not given by TCRdb, was assigned here from a germline match of the nucleotide sequence. The CDR3 totals 16 residues. CDR1 is TSWWSYY and CDR2 is QGS in the germline V gene. The ends lost 0 bases at V and 10 bases at J; junction bases unmatched: 10.

Details on this clone: The protein TCRdb lists belongs to a much larger clone and differs from this DNA's translation at residue 6, which points to a read error; the protein shown is made from the DNA. J is TRDJ1 and V is TRDV1; 11 bases fit TRDD3. Assignment of the J gene here rests on matching the DNA to germline, because TCRdb gives none. Germline V CDR1 and CDR2: TSWWSYY, QGS. The trim removed 2 bases at V and 0 bases at J, leaving 20 bases unmatched. CDR3 length equals 22 residues. CDR3: CALGECSYWGINPPPYTDKLIF. The CDR3 DNA follows: TGTGCTCTTGGGGAATGTAGTTACTGGGGGATAAACCCTCCGCCGTACACCGATAAACTCATCTTT.

Details on this clone: At one end the junction does not follow the germline gene, possibly because of a read error. This sequence joins TRDV1 and TRDJ1; TRDD3 agrees at 8 bases. No J gene is reported in TCRdb; it was inferred here by comparing the DNA with germline. Germline V lookup: CDR1 TSWWSYY, CDR2 QGS. CDR3 size: 19 residues. CDR3 amino acids: CALGKLPGCTGGRTDKLIF. The CDR3 region has the DNA TGTGCTCTTGGGAAACTTCCTGGGTGTACTGGGGGTCGCACCGATAAACTCATCTTT.

Worth noting for this clone: The likely explanation is a read error, given a far larger clone one base away. At the DNA level, this CDR3 is encoded by other sequences in the same sample as well. The CDR3 here is CAYRSHFLHRGYSFYTDKLIF. The CDR3 nucleotides read TGTGCTTATAGGAGCCACTTCCTACATCGGGGATACTCCTTTTACACGGATAAACTCATCTTT. The chain links TRAV38-2/DV8 to TRDJ1, with D perhaps matching TRDD2 or TRDD3 (8 bases each). This CDR3 is built from 21 residues. Germline CDR1 reads TSESDYY; CDR2 reads QEAYKQQN.

There are many counts of this clone. A far larger clone differs by one base, so this is likely a read error. This CDR3 is also generated by other DNA sequences in the sample. The rearrangement uses TRDV1 and TRDJ1, with 8 bases lining up with TRDD2. Germline lookup yields CDR1 TSWWSYY and CDR2 QGS. The CDR3 length is 16 residues. CDR3 loop: CALGKLPTRMGSKLIF. The DNA for the CDR3 is TGTGCTCTTGGGAAACTTCCTACTAGGATGGGGAGTAAACTTATCTTT.

This clone was observed at least ten times. V usage is TRDV1 and J usage is TRDJ1; 12 bases align to TRDD3. The CDR3 spans 22 residues. V gave up 2 bases and J gave up 0 bases; unmatched junction bases: 19. Germline assignment: CDR1 TSWWSYY and CDR2 QGS. CDR3 bases: TGTGCTCTTGGGGAAAGACGGGACTGGGGGATACCAGCTAGCCCGTACACCGATAAACTCATCTTT. This translates into CALGERRDWGIPASPYTDKLIF.

Of note for this clone: Germline and junction disagree at one end, which may indicate a read error. The sample has other DNA sequences that encode this CDR3 too. The rearrangement uses TRDV1 and TRDJ1; D is perhaps TRDD3 (5 bases). CDR3 length: 19 residues. The germline V gene encodes CDR1 TSWWSYY and CDR2 QGS. DNA for the CDR3: TGTGCTCTTGGGGAACATTACGTCTCGGGTGATATTGATACCGATAAGCTCATCTTT. This sequence encodes CALGEHYVSGDIDTDKLIF.

This clone was counted a few times. A read error is likely here: a far larger clone is one base away. The sample contains more than one DNA sequence encoding this CDR3. V and J are TRDV2 and TRDJ3, with D possibly matching TRDD3 (5 bases). Assignment of the J gene here rests on matching the DNA to germline, because TCRdb gives none. This CDR3 contains 16 residues. From germline, CDR1 is GEAIGNYY and CDR2 EKD. The CDR3 nucleotides read TGTGCCTGTGACGGGTGGGGCTCCTGGGACACTCGACAGATGTTTTTC. This sequence encodes CACDGWGSWDTRQMFF.

In the case of this clone: A far larger clone differs by one base, so this is likely a read error. The same CDR3 arises from other DNA sequences in this sample as well. V gene assignment gives TRDV2, but the J gene was left uncalled. The CDR3 runs 15 residues. Looked up from germline, CDR1 is GEAIGNYY and CDR2 is EKD. CDR3 in DNA: TGTGCCTGTGACCCTCGGAGCGGTCCGACAGCACAGCTCTTCTTT. Amino acids: CACDPRSGPTAQLFF.

In this sample, this clone turned up many times. This sequence is one base from a far larger clone and is likely a read error. The same CDR3 can be traced to other DNA sequences in this sample. This chain joins TRDV1 and TRDJ1; 8 nucleotides line up with TRDD3. The germline gives CDR1 TSWWSYY, CDR2 QGS. This CDR3 comprises 18 residues. CDR3 sequence: CALGELKWGMSDTDKLIF. The CDR3 DNA is TGTGCTCTTGGGGAACTAAAATGGGGGATGTCCGACACCGATAAACTCATCTTC.

This clone was seen repeatedly, ten times or more. This chain uses TRDV1 with TRDJ1; 8 bases align to TRDD3. Trimming at V came to 4 bases and at J to 2 bases, leaving 21 bases not matched to a gene. CDR3 size: 20 residues. The germline V gene has CDR1 TSWWSYY and CDR2 QGS. CDR3 sequence: CALGVLGDLYWGFITDKLIF. For the CDR3, the DNA is TGTGCTCTTGGGGTTTTAGGCGACCTCTACTGGGGGTTCATAACCGATAAACTCATCTTT.

This clone turned up a few times. TCRdb records a much larger clone's protein for this DNA, with a difference at residue 3 that likely arises from a read error; the protein given is the translation of the DNA. The J gene is TRDJ2, the V gene TRDV2, with TRDD3 matching 13 bases. CDR3 length equals 16 residues. The germline V gene has CDR1 GEAIGNYY and CDR2 EKD. CDR3 residues: CARDTGGYEGTAQLFF. Here the CDR3 DNA reads TGTGCCCGTGACACTGGGGGATACGAGGGGACAGCACAACTCTTCTTT.

This clone showed up just a few times. This likely traces to a read error, being one base from a far larger clone. The sample holds other DNA sequences that translate to the same CDR3. The chain links TRDV2 to TRDJ1; D might be TRDD3 (5 bases). Here the J gene was assigned by germline matching of the DNA, as TCRdb has none. V lost 0 bases and J 8 bases, leaving 18 bases between the germline ends. Germline CDR1 and CDR2: GEAIGNYY and EKD. CDR3 length: 15 amino acids. CDR3 nucleotide sequence: TGTGCCTGTGACACCGTCGGGATGGAGTATGCCAAACTCATCTTT. It codes for CACDTVGMEYAKLIF.

This clone is classed as medium-sized (0.01 to 0.1%). The same CDR3 arises from other DNA sequences in this sample as well. The chain couples TRDV3 to TRDJ1, with 8 bases fitting TRDD3. The V segment lost 2 bases and the J segment 0 bases; nucleotides outside the gene matches: 11. This CDR3 region has 16 residues. The germline V gene encodes CDR1 TVYSNPD and CDR2 GDNSRS (reference sequence). The CDR3 here is CAFFGIRTSYTDKLIF. The DNA of the CDR3 is TGTGCCTTTTTCGGGATACGCACCTCGTACACCGATAAACTCATCTTT. The entire variable domain, with the rest obtained from reference TRDV3 and TRDJ1, is as follows: CDKVTQSSPDQTVASGSEVVLLCTYDTVYSNPDLFWYRIRPDYSFQFVFYGDNSRSEGADFTQGRFSVKHILTQKAFHLVISPVRTEDSATYYCAFFGIRTSYTDKLIFGKGTRVTVEP.